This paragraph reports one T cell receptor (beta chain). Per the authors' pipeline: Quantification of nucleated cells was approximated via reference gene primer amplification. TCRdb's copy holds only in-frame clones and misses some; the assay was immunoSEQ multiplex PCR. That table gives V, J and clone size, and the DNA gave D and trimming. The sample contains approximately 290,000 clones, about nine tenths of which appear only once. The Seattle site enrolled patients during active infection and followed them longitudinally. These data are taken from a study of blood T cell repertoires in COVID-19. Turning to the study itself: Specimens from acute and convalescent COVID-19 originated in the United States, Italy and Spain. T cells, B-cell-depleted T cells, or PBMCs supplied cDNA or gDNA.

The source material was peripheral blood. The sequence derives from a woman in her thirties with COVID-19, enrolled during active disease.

CDR3 coding DNA: TGTGCCAGCAGCTTAGCGGGACAGCGGAACACTGAAGCTTTCTTT. Its protein is CASSLAGQRNTEAFF. V usage is TRBV7-2 and J usage is TRBJ1-1; 7 bases are shared with TRBD1. Germline assignment: CDR1 SGHTA and CDR2 FQGNSA. CDR3 length equals 15 residues. With 0 bases clipped from V and 1 base from J, the junction kept 2 bases outside the gene matches.